The clone carrying this TCR beta chain was observed a few times. Its specificity is not known. This specimen belongs to a study of human T cells and chemical hapten exposure. Looking at the study overall: Per-sample TCR yields varied mainly from small pooled library volume differences.

CDR3 length: 14 amino acids. V was pared by 1 base and J by 6 bases, with 4 bases of the junction left unmatched. Sequencing started from total RNA isolated from unfractionated whole blood. Unique molecular identifiers were linked by the library to individual cDNA molecules. As processed by the authors: Per-sample TCR counts ranged from roughly 20,000 to 750,000, median about 98,000. TCRdb re-called the reads through MiXCR, storing one row per CDR3 protein. These V and J calls are TCRdb output, not the study's own analysis. The data show about 120,000 distinct CDR3 sequences, less than 10% seen once. Study results and caveats: The number of TCRs above 1 in 1000 frequency did not change after DPC sensitization.

The chain employs TRBV12-3 or TRBV12-4 and TRBJ1-2; the match to TRBD1 covers 8 bases. Sequenced input: whole blood. The receptor's source is a human donor in good health. Some clones in this sample may be carry-over from other donors' samples. CDR3 sequence reads: CASSLVAGGNGYTF. CDR3 DNA sequence: TGTGCCAGCAGTTTAGTAGCAGGGGGCAATGGCTACACCTTC.